The clone carrying this T cell receptor beta chain was detected only a few times. Its antigen is currently unknown. CDR3 regions were amplified by Arm-PCR using iRepertoire HTBI primers to build TCR beta libraries. In the study's own analysis: Detected in the samples were just over 60 TRBV and 15 or so TRBJ segments. TCRdb re-derived calls from the multiplex PCR reads in MiXCR, one entry per CDR3 protein. In this record, the V and J calls reflect TCRdb's handling and not the investigators' own analysis. The table includes approximately 470,000 distinct CDR3 sequences, around 20% detected once. The germline V gene encodes CDR1 SGHDN and CDR2 FVKESK. Trimming removed 2 bases from V and 3 bases from J, with 13 bases in between. This CDR3 comprises 15 residues. This record comes from a study of regulatory T cells in long-lasting Graves disease. Study-wide points: Patients with persistent disease showed a bias toward TRBV28, TRBJ1-2 and TRBJ2-5. Accuracy was possibly reduced by small sample size. Persistent Graves' patients showed reduced TCR diversity versus newly diagnosed patients.

Time point meaning: persistent/refractory GD, antithyroid drugs over 5 years with positive TRAb. The TCR library used RNA extracted from PBMCs. The sequence was collected from a female donor with Graves disease. This specimen consisted of peripheral blood mononuclear cells (PBMCs), obtained when the disease was refractory, from a patient treated with antithyroid drugs. This rearrangement joins TRBV14 to TRBJ1-2; D may be TRBD1 (5 bases). In DNA form, the CDR3 reads TGTGCCAGCAGCCAACTTATAGGGACTCACTATGGCTACACCTTC. It yields the protein CASSQLIGTHYGYTF.